Included here is one TCR beta chain sequence, with context. The target antigen is unknown. This entry belongs to a study of blood T cells in healthy people across ages. Findings and caveats of the study: Estimates of diversity drawn from one million T cells were considered underestimates.

This CDR3 is built from 14 residues. Germline V gene data show CDR1 as WSHSY and CDR2 as SAAADI. A second PCR of about 7 to 12 cycles used a sample-barcoded 5' primer and a J-beta primer mix. Each TCR beta cDNA got a 12-nucleotide random molecular identifier. TCRdb reanalysed the 5' RACE reads using MiXCR and keeps one entry per CDR3 protein. Counted here are 600,000 to 850,000 distinct CDR3 sequences, about 25% occurring once; the ten biggest clones make up more than 8.5%. These data also featured in a second study, about T cells of mothers and their children. That investigation notes: Using the M1S primer, the second PCR added sample barcodes along with 2-4 random nucleotides.

Sequencing used blood. The sequence was obtained from a boy aged 5-17 years in good health. This chain links TRBV10-2 with TRBJ2-1; D might be TRBD1 (6 bases). The J call is doubtful: the DNA matches TRBJ2-7 better. CDR3 sequence reads: CASSEGQFSYEQYF. The DNA for the CDR3 is TGCGCCAGCAGTGAAGGACAGTTCTCCTACGAGCAGTACTTC.